This TCR beta chain was profiled in a study of cytomegalovirus exposure and HLA in healthy donors. Study details: Out of approximately 170 million T cells, an earlier analysis found 117 million unique TCR beta sequences in total.

Study results and caveats: In all likelihood, a cluster of highly shared sequence variants was a sequencing artifact. The availability of immune exposure information extended only to CMV serostatus.

The PCR contained 60 Vbeta and 13 Jbeta primers. Repertoires were generated with immunoSEQ multiplex PCR, while TCRdb's copy carries only in-frame clones and drops some. The table records about 150,000 clones, approximately 75% of them present only once. V was pared by 5 bases and J by 7 bases, with 10 bases of the junction left unmatched. The CDR3 runs to 15 residues. Germline CDR1 MNHNY, CDR2 SVGAGI (reference sequence). On this clone: Antigen: not known.

Samples came from healthy bone marrow donors. This rearrangement joins TRBV6-6 to TRBJ1-4; 7 bases line up with TRBD1. The sample consisted of PBMCs. The receptor was derived from a man aged 18 to 29 in good health and CMV-seronegative. CDR3 in DNA: TGTGCCAGCAGTCTCAGCTGGGACAGTACTGAAAAACTGTTTTTT. Its protein product is CASSLSWDSTEKLFF.